Reported below is one TCR beta chain. Its antigen is undetermined. V was pared by 5 bases and J by 6 bases, with 14 bases between. This CDR3 is 13 amino acids long. CDR1 is DFQATT and CDR2 is SNEGSKA in the germline V gene (reference sequence). The data originate from a study of CD8 T cells in Susac syndrome. An amount of RNA that ranged from about 0.45 to 1 ug was reverse transcribed with random hexamers. immunoSEQ multiplex PCR amplified TCR beta CDR3 across 54 Vbeta, 13 Jbeta. Each CDR3 protein gets one entry after TCRdb re-called the immunoSEQ multiplex PCR reads with MiXCR. The profile shows 150,000 to 200,000 distinct CDR3 sequences, more than 90% of them singletons. Overall study results and limits: As acknowledged by the study, its TCR sequencing and HLA analysis included a relatively small number of individuals.

The sequenced sample was CD4+ T cells from PBMCs. This clonotype was sampled from a human donor with multiple sclerosis. This sequence joins TRBV20-1 and TRBJ1-5; unclear D gene. The CDR3 protein is CSAGRLAAQPQHF. CDR3 nucleotide sequence: TGCAGTGCTGGCCGGTTGGCTGCTCAGCCCCAGCATTTT.